This TCR beta chain was captured by sequencing in a study of blood T cell repertoires in COVID-19. In the study overall: Acute-phase and convalescent COVID-19 samples originated in the United States, Italy and Spain. In each case, the material was cDNA or gDNA derived from T cells, B-cell-depleted T cells, or PBMCs.

Trimming left V 5 bases short and J 7 bases short, with 20 bases between. Germline V CDR1 and CDR2: LNHDA, SQIVND (reference sequence). This CDR3 has 15 residues. The data were produced by immunoSEQ multiplex PCR, yet TCRdb's version contains in-frame clones alone and is incomplete. The sample lists some 200,000 clones; over 75% were seen once. The study assigned cohorts using participant-reported clinical history. The J gene is TRBJ1-1, the V gene TRBV19; possible D gene TRBD1, 6 bases. Sequenced input: PBMCs or T cells enriched from blood (not recorded which). The TCR sequence derives from a man aged 40-49 years who had recovered from COVID-19. As DNA, the CDR3 is TGTGCCAGTAGTGGATCCGGGACAAGGGCGGTTGAAGCTTTCTTT. This translates into CASSGSGTRAVEAFF.